Following are 25 T cell receptor beta chains from one sample sequenced in a study of control samples from healthy donors and cancer patients. Only in-frame clones appear in the TCRdb table, and some are missing; sequencing was by immunoSEQ multiplex PCR. The sample has approximately 160,000 clones, around 95% seen once; the top ten hold roughly 3.9%. Sequenced material: blood. Receptors originate from a woman in her sixties in good health.

The V call is TRBV5-6, the J call TRBJ2-7; no clear D gene. Trimming took off 2 bases at V and 1 base at J, with 10 bases between the two ends. The CDR3 length is 14 residues. Germline V gives CDR1 SGHDT, CDR2 YYEEEE. CDR3 in DNA: TGTGCCAGCAGCTTATTGGGCATATCCTACGAGCAGTACTTC. It encodes CASSLLGISYEQYF. Using reference TRBV5-6 and TRBJ2-7 for the parts outside the CDR3, the full variable domain is DAGVTQSPTHLIKTRGQQVTLRCSPKSGHDTVSWYQQALGQGPQFIFQYYEEEERQRGNFPDRFSGHQFPNYSSELNVNALLLGDSALYLCASSLLGISYEQYFGPGTRLTVT.

V usage is TRBV4-3 and J usage is TRBJ1-1; TRBD1 might be the D (6 bases). CDR3 length: 15 amino acids. The germline CDR1 and CDR2 sequences are LGHNA and YSLEER. V was shortened by 8 bases and J by 1 base, with 17 bases between the two germline ends. The CDR3 DNA reads TGCGCCAGCGCTTCTCAGACAGGAGGGAACACTGAAGCTTTCTTT. This gives the protein CASASQTGGNTEAFF.

The chain links TRBV18 to TRBJ1-2; possible D gene TRBD1, 5 bases. CDR1 and CDR2 (germline): KGHSH, LQKENI. This CDR3 is 12 amino acids long. V lost 3 bases and J lost 8, with 10 bases in between. The DNA for the CDR3 is TGTGCCAGCTCACCCAGGGATGCGGGCTACACCTTC. Translating it yields CASSPRDAGYTF.

The rearrangement links TRBV4-3 to TRBJ2-1; D gene uncertain. CDR1 LGHNA and CDR2 YSLEER come from the germline V gene. The V end was cut by 4 bases, the J end by 7 bases, with 11 bases between. The length of the CDR3 is 13 residues. CDR3 sequence (DNA): TGCGCCAGCAGCCGAACAACCGGGAATGAGCAGTTCTTC. Its protein product is CASSRTTGNEQFF.

The chain combines TRBV7-8 with TRBJ1-6; D is undetermined. Germline loops: CDR1 SGHVS, CDR2 FQNEAQ. Trimming shortened V by 1 base and J by 6 bases, and 7 bases separated the two germline ends. The CDR3 is 14 amino acids. The CDR3 protein is CASSLVLGNSPLHF. The CDR3 bases are TGTGCCAGCAGCTTAGTCCTGGGTAATTCACCCCTCCACTTT.

The CDR3 DNA is TGTGCCAGCAGCTTGGGAGGGACTAGCGGGGCCTTGGGGGAGCAGTACTTC. Its protein is CASSLGGTSGALGEQYF. This sequence joins TRBV5-4 and TRBJ2-7; 13 positions match TRBD2. With 0 bases clipped from V and 7 bases from J, the junction kept 10 bases outside the gene matches. This CDR3 is built from 17 residues. Looked up from germline, CDR1 is SGHNT and CDR2 is YYREEE (reference sequence).

The V gene is TRBV3-1 (or the pseudogene TRBV3-2), the J gene TRBJ1-2; weak D call: TRBD1 (6 bases). This CDR3 has 19 residues. With 0 bases removed from V and 5 bases from J, the gap between germline ends came to 25 bases. CDR1 is LGHDT and CDR2 is YNNKEL in the germline V gene (reference sequence). CDR3 residues: CASSQDRQVRGAVRYGYTF. DNA for the CDR3: TGTGCCAGCAGCCAAGATCGCCAGGTAAGGGGGGCAGTTCGGTATGGCTACACCTTC.

Concerning this clone: Other nucleotide sequences from this sample produce the same CDR3. The chain joins TRBV7-3 to TRBJ1-1; D may be TRBD1 (5 bases). The CDR3 is 14 residues long. V was shortened by 2 bases and J by 1 base, with 8 bases between the two germline ends. The germline V gene has CDR1 SGHTA and CDR2 FQGTGA. CDR3 nucleotides: TGTGCCAGCAGCTTACAGGGCCCGAACACTGAAGCTTTCTTT. This translates into CASSLQGPNTEAFF.

The V gene is TRBV27, the J gene TRBJ2-3; D is possibly TRBD1 (6 bases). The V and J ends lost 4 bases and 7 bases respectively, with 12 bases between them. Germline CDR1 and CDR2: MNHEY and SMNVEV (reference sequence). The CDR3 is made up of 13 amino acids. The CDR3 DNA follows: TGTGCCAGCAGTTCTATACAGGGACATACGCAGTATTTT. Protein: CASSSIQGHTQYF.

The V gene is TRBV4-1, the J gene TRBJ2-1; D may match TRBD1 or TRBD2 (6 bases each). Germline-derived CDR1 and CDR2 are MGHRA and YSYEKL. V was clipped by 0 bases and J by 3 bases, with 18 bases between them. CDR3 length: 18 amino acids. The CDR3 coding sequence is TGCGCCAGCAGCCAAGACCGACGGGGGCAGCGGATCTACAATGAGCAGTTCTTC. Translated, it gives CASSQDRRGQRIYNEQFF.

The J gene is TRBJ1-2, the V gene TRBV7-9; no reliable D call. Trimming took off 0 bases at V and 6 bases at J, with 14 bases between the two ends. In germline, CDR1 is SEHNR, CDR2 FQNEAQ (reference sequence). The CDR3 runs 15 residues. The CDR3 DNA sequence: TGTGCCAGCAGCTTAGCGTTCATGGATAGCAATGGCTACACCTTC. This encodes CASSLAFMDSNGYTF.

The chain has TRBV10-3 and TRBJ2-3, with a tentative D call TRBD2 (5 bases). The CDR3 is 15 amino acids. V dropped 0 bases and J dropped 0 bases, with 7 bases sitting between them. Germline lookup yields CDR1 ENHRY and CDR2 SYGVKD. CDR3 amino acids: CAISESWRSTDTQYF. Here the CDR3 DNA reads TGTGCCATCAGTGAGTCTTGGAGGAGCACAGATACGCAGTATTTT.

The chain recombines TRBV10-3 with TRBJ1-2, with TRBD1 identical over 9 bases. V lost 9 bases, J lost 12 bases, and 11 bases stayed unmatched. The CDR3 contains 12 residues. Germline lookup yields CDR1 ENHRY and CDR2 SYGVKD. The CDR3 DNA reads TGTGCCATAACAGGACAGGGGACAGTTCACACCTTC. Translation gives CAITGQGTVHTF.

This clone was counted a single time. The chain is built from TRBV2 and TRBJ2-3; the D is unclear. Per the germline V gene, CDR1 is SNHLY and CDR2 is FYNNEI. This CDR3 region has 14 residues. The V end was cut by 6 bases, the J end by 4 bases, with 14 bases between. In nucleotides, the CDR3 is TGTGCCAGCAGGCCCTTGCAGGTTGCAGATACGCAGTATTTT. It yields the protein CASRPLQVADTQYF.

V usage is TRBV7-9 and J usage is TRBJ1-4; the D is unclear. V was pared by 3 bases and J by 5 bases, with 7 bases between. Germline loops: CDR1 SEHNR, CDR2 FQNEAQ (reference sequence). There are 13 residues in the CDR3. The CDR3 DNA reads as TGTGCCAGCAGCTTCGAGGCGAATGAAAAACTGTTTTTT. Translating gives CASSFEANEKLFF.

The genes are TRBV6-6 and TRBJ1-1; D ambiguous. Germline V gives CDR1 MNHNY, CDR2 SVGAGI (reference sequence). V gave up 5 bases and J gave up 1 base, with 8 bases separating them. This CDR3 is built from 13 residues. Written as DNA, the CDR3 is TGTGCCAGCAGTAGGGCAGGGAACACTGAAGCTTTCTTT. This sequence encodes CASSRAGNTEAFF.

The V gene is TRBV9, the J gene TRBJ1-2; D perhaps matches TRBD1 (5 bases). The CDR3 consists of 15 residues. From germline, CDR1 is SGDLS and CDR2 YYNGEE. Trimming removed 4 bases at V and 3 bases at J, with 16 bases between. This CDR3 reads CASSRNRGEDYGYTF. CDR3 sequence (DNA): TGTGCCAGCAGCCGCAACCGGGGGGAAGACTATGGCTACACCTTC.

The chain has TRBV5-5 and TRBJ1-2, with a weak D call TRBD1 (5 bases). From germline, CDR1 is SGHKS and CDR2 YYEKEE (reference sequence). This CDR3 region has 15 residues. Deletions cut 0 bases from V and 4 bases from J, with 13 bases between. The CDR3 region has the DNA TGTGCCAGCAGCTTGGGGATGGACAAGTCCTATGGCTACACCTTC. Translation: CASSLGMDKSYGYTF. The whole variable domain, remainder taken from reference TRBV5-5 and TRBJ1-2, is DAGVTQSPTHLIKTRGQQVTLRCSPISGHKSVSWYQQVLGQGPQFIFQYYEKEERGRGNFPDRFSARQFPNYSSELNVNALLLGDSALYLCASSLGMDKSYGYTFGSGTRLTVV.

This sequence joins TRBV6-1 and TRBJ1-6; unclear D gene. Germline-derived CDR1 and CDR2 are MNHNS and SASEGT. V gave up 1 base and J gave up 10 bases, with 14 bases separating them. This CDR3 region has 15 residues. Written as DNA, the CDR3 is TGTGCCAGCAGTGAAGGCGCGGGAGTAAGATCACCCCTCCACTTT. This sequence encodes CASSEGAGVRSPLHF.

The J gene is TRBJ1-1, the V gene TRBV7-2; no firm D call. The CDR3 extends over 13 amino acids. CDR1 SGHTA and CDR2 FQGNSA come from the germline V gene. V shed 4 bases and J shed 1 base, with 7 bases lying between them. The CDR3 sequence: CASSYNSNTEAFF. The CDR3 bases are TGTGCCAGCAGCTACAACTCGAACACTGAAGCTTTCTTT.

The chain is built from TRBV3-1 (or the pseudogene TRBV3-2) and TRBJ1-1; a possible D gene is TRBD1 (5 bases). Germline assignment: CDR1 LGHDT and CDR2 YNNKEL (reference sequence). CDR3 size: 13 residues. V lost 1 base, J lost 4 bases, and 7 bases lay in between. Written as DNA, the CDR3 is TGTGCCAGCAGCCAAGGGGGGGGCACTGAAGCTTTCTTT. Translation: CASSQGGGTEAFF.

V and J are TRBV6-5 and TRBJ1-6, with D uncertain. V lost 6 bases to trimming and J lost 3 bases, with 9 bases between them. Germline V gene sequence: CDR1 MNHEY, CDR2 SVGAGI. The CDR3 is made up of 14 amino acids. CDR3 sequence: CASRNRYYNSPLHF. As DNA, the CDR3 is TGTGCCAGCAGAAACAGATACTATAATTCACCCCTCCACTTT.

V gene TRBV4-3 combines with J gene TRBJ1-5; 10 nucleotides agree with TRBD1. The CDR3 consists of 15 residues. J was trimmed by 5 bases and V by 0 bases; bases with no gene match: 1. Germline CDR1 and CDR2: LGHNA and YSLEER. The CDR3 loop is CASSQEDRGYQPQHF. Written as DNA, the CDR3 is TGCGCCAGCAGCCAAGAGGACAGGGGGTATCAGCCCCAGCATTTT.

The chain has TRBV7-9 and TRBJ2-3, with TRBD1 matching 9 bases. After removal of 5 bases from V and 8 bases from J, the junction contained 8 bases not matched to a gene. CDR1 SEHNR and CDR2 FQNEAQ come from the germline V gene (reference sequence). This CDR3 has 14 residues. In DNA form, the CDR3 reads TGTGCCAGCAGCCAACCGGGACAGGGAGTTACGCAGTATTTT. Protein: CASSQPGQGVTQYF.

As regards this clone: The sample carries other DNA sequences with the same CDR3. The CDR3: CASSPSGTTNEKLFF. CDR3 DNA: TGTGCCAGCTCACCCTCAGGTACAACTAATGAAAAACTGTTTTTT. The rearrangement uses TRBV18 and TRBJ1-4; no clear D gene. The CDR3 sequence is 15 residues long. The germline V gene encodes CDR1 KGHSH and CDR2 LQKENI. Trimming pared 3 bases from V and 0 bases from J, leaving 8 bases between.